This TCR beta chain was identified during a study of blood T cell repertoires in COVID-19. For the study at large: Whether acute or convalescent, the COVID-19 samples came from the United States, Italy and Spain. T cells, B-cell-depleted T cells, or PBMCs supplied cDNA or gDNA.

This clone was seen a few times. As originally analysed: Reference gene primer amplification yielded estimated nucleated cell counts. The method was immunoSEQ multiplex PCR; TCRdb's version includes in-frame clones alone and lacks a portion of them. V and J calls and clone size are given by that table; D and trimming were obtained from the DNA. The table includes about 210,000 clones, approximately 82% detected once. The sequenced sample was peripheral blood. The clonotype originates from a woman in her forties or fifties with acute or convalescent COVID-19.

The CDR3 coding sequence is TGTGCCAGCAGCCCACCCACTAGCGGGAGCAATGAGCAGTTCTTC. It encodes CASSPPTSGSNEQFF. The chain couples TRBV7-2 to TRBJ2-1; 11 positions agree with TRBD2. Germline assignment: CDR1 SGHTA and CDR2 FQGNSA. The CDR3 consists of 15 residues. After removal of 5 bases from V and 6 bases from J, the junction contained 6 bases not matched to a gene.